This TCR beta chain was identified during a study of T cell repertoires in cytomegalovirus infection. Background on the study: Recently identified HLA-C-restricted and well-studied HLA-B-restricted CMV epitopes were used. Public TCR beta signatures were indicative of both CMV infection and a matching HLA type. General study points: CMV carriers having the relevant HLA were flagged by cumulative public TCR beta family frequency. CMV-specific HLA-C-restricted TCR beta clonotypes dominated the ex vivo response.

This clonotype was detected only a few times. As yet, its antigen is unknown. Germline lookup yields CDR1 MGHDK and CDR2 SYGVNS. This CDR3 is built from 14 residues. Between the trimmed V and J ends, which lost 2 bases and 3 bases, there was a span of 10 bases. MiXCR was run by TCRdb on the reads, yielding one entry per CDR3 protein. The sample carries about 920,000 distinct CDR3 sequences, roughly 30% recorded once. This chain connects TRBV25-1 to TRBJ1-1; possibly TRBD1 for D (5 bases). The sequence derives from a human donor in good health (CMV status not recorded). Some clones in this sample may be carry-over from other donors' samples. Sequenced material: cultured CD8+ T cells from PBMCs, taken from culture after CMV antigen stimulation. CDR3 protein: CASSERWDDTEAFF. The CDR3 bases are TGTGCCAGCAGTGAAAGGTGGGACGACACTGAAGCTTTCTTT.